This passage covers 6 T cell receptor beta chains from one sample sequenced in a study of beta chain features in type 1 diabetes. cDNA synthesis used the whole RNA isolate, giving expressed TCRB sequences. This table comes from immunoSEQ multiplex PCR, and its TCRdb copy is limited to in-frame clones, with some not included. The table has roughly 140,000 clones, around 8.5% seen once. Sequencing used central memory CD4+ T cells from blood. The receptors were sampled from a man between 18 and 29 years old in good health.

This clone was seen at least ten times. This chain uses TRBV30 with TRBJ1-5, with D possibly TRBD1 on 6 matching bases. Trimming took off 1 base at V and 7 bases at J, with 11 bases between the two ends. The CDR3 is 13 amino acids. The germline CDR1 and CDR2 sequences are GTSNPN and SVGIG (reference sequence). In DNA form, the CDR3 reads TGTGCCTGGAGTGGCAGGGGTGGCCAGCCCCAGCATTTT. Translated, it gives CAWSGRGGQPQHF.

The V gene is TRBV18, the J gene TRBJ2-1; 9 bases align to TRBD2. The length of the CDR3 is 16 residues. Germline assignment: CDR1 KGHSH and CDR2 LQKENI. J was trimmed by 2 bases and V by 2 bases; bases with no gene match: 4. CDR3 protein: CASSPGRGGPYNEQFF. The CDR3 bases are TGTGCCAGCTCACCAGGGCGGGGGGGCCCCTACAATGAGCAGTTCTTC.

The chain couples TRBV6-1 to TRBJ1-5; no definite D call. Germline V lookup: CDR1 MNHNS, CDR2 SASEGT. The CDR3 covers 12 residues. V was shortened by 8 bases and J by 7 bases, with 12 bases between the two germline ends. CDR3 in DNA: TGTGCCAGCCGCAAGGCGAGGCAGCCCCAGCATTTT. It is translated as CASRKARQPQHF.

V gene TRBV6-1 combines with J gene TRBJ2-5, with a possible D match to TRBD1 (6 bases). The J call may be incorrect, as the DNA end agrees better with TRBJ2-7. The CDR3 length is 15 residues. The germline gives CDR1 MNHNS, CDR2 SASEGT. The CDR3 loop is CASSPTLRGTYEQYF. For the CDR3, the DNA is TGTGCCAGCAGTCCCACCCTAAGGGGGACCTACGAGCAGTACTTC.

In its sample, this clone was seen a few times. The chain combines TRBV7-2 with TRBJ2-7, with 13 bases lining up with TRBD2. CDR1 is SGHTA, CDR2 FQGNSA, per germline. This CDR3 region has 19 residues. The V segment lost 2 bases and the J segment 0 bases; nucleotides outside the gene matches: 10. CDR3 sequence: CASSLFGLAGDPSSYEQYF. The CDR3 DNA follows: TGTGCCAGCAGCTTATTCGGACTAGCGGGGGATCCGAGCTCCTACGAGCAGTACTTC.

This clone was counted at least ten times. The J gene is TRBJ1-2, the V gene TRBV5-4; D call uncertain. This CDR3 is 12 amino acids long. Germline V gene sequence: CDR1 SGHNT, CDR2 YYREEE (reference sequence). The germline V and J ends were trimmed by 4 bases and 5 bases, with 9 bases remaining between them. CDR3 protein: CASSQDSYGYTF. As DNA, the CDR3 is TGTGCCAGCAGCCAGGATTCTTATGGCTACACCTTC.